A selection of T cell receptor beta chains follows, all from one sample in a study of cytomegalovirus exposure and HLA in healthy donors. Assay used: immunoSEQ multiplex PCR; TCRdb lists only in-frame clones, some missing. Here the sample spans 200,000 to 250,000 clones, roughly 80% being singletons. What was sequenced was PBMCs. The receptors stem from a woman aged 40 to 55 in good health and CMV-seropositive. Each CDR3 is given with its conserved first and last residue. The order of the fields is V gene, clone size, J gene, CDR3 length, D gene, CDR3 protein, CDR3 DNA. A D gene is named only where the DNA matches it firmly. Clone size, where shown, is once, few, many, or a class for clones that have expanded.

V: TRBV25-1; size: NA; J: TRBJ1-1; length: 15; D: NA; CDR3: CASSLGIGMNTEAFF; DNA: TGTGCCAGCAGTTTAGGTATCGGGATGAACACTGAAGCTTTCTTT
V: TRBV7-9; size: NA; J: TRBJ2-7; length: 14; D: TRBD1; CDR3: CASLETGASYEQYF; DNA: TGTGCCAGCTTGGAGACAGGGGCCTCCTACGAGCAGTACTTC
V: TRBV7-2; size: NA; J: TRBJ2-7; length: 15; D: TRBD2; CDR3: CASSLDRGGLAEQYF; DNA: TGTGCCAGCAGCTTAGACCGGGGGGGCCTCGCCGAGCAGTACTTC
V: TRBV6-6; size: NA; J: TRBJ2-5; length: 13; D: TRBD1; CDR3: CASSGQGGETQYF; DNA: TGTGCCAGCAGTGGACAGGGGGGGGAGACCCAGTACTTC
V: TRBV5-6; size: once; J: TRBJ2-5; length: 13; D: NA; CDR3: CARTTREDGEQYF; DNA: TGTGCCAGAACTACACGAGAAGACGGAGAGCAGTACTTC
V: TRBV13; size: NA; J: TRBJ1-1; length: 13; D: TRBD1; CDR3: CASSSGQDTEAFF; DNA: TGTGCCAGCAGCTCGGGACAGGACACTGAAGCTTTCTTT
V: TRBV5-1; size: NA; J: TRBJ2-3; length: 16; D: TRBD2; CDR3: CASSPELAGGTDTQYF; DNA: TGCGCCAGCAGCCCGGAACTAGCGGGGGGCACAGATACGCAGTATTTT
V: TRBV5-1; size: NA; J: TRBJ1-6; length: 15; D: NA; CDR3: CASRRASSYNSPLHF; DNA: TGCGCCAGCCGCAGAGCGAGCTCCTATAATTCACCCCTCCACTTT
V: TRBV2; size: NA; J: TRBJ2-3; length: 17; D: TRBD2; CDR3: CASSLQGLAGPSDTQYF; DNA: TGTGCCAGCAGTCTCCAGGGACTAGCGGGGCCGTCAGATACGCAGTATTTT
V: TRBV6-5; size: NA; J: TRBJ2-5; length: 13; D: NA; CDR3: CASSYSTEETQYF; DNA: TGTGCCAGCAGTTACTCAACAGAAGAGACCCAGTACTTC
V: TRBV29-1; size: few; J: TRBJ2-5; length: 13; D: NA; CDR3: CSLRGGAGETQYF; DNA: TGCAGCCTGAGGGGGGGCGCGGGAGAGACCCAGTACTTC
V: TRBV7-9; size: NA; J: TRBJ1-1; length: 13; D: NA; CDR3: CASSNNPGNEAFF; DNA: TGTGCCAGCAGCAATAATCCGGGAAATGAAGCTTTCTTT
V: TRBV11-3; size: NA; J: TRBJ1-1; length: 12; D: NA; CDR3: CASSLTNTEAFF; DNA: TGTGCCAGCAGCCTAACGAACACTGAAGCTTTCTTT
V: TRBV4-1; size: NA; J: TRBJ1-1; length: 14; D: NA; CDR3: CASRLGHGNTEAFF; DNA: TGCGCCAGCAGGTTGGGCCATGGGAACACTGAAGCTTTCTTT